The entry below gives a single T cell receptor beta chain sequence along with its context. Its antigen is as yet unknown. The CDR3 is made up of 14 amino acids. Germline assignment: CDR1 ENHRY and CDR2 SYGVKD. The V end lost 2 bases, the J end lost 8 bases, and 10 bases lay between the germline ends. Approximately 270 ng DNA, 30,000 or so T cell genomes, went into unsorted PBMC replicate PCRs. TCRdb keeps only in-frame clones here, not all; method: immunoSEQ multiplex PCR. The repertoire consists of roughly 500,000 clones, with roughly 77% occurring once and the leading ten covering 13%. This sample stems from a study of shared clonotypes between healthy human individuals. Notes on the study in general: An effect of sequencing depth on clonotype sharing among donors was expected.

This receptor was taken from a woman between 40 and 50 years old in good health. Some clones in this sample may be carry-over from other donors' samples. The sequenced sample consisted of PBMCs. The gene calls are TRBV10-3 and TRBJ1-6; perhaps TRBD1 as D (6 bases). The CDR3 spells CAISEPGVYSPLHF. CDR3 coding DNA: TGTGCCATCAGTGAGCCAGGGGTCTATTCACCCCTCCACTTT.